Included here is one T cell receptor (beta chain) sequence, with context. The data stem from a study of T-cell reconstitution after alpha-beta-depleted transplantation in children. After removal of 4 bases from V and 4 bases from J, the junction contained 4 bases not matched to a gene. Germline V CDR1 and CDR2: SGHRS, YFSETQ. This CDR3 region has 15 residues. A library of TCRbeta sequences, prepared with unique molecular identifiers, was generated. One entry per CDR3 protein results from TCRdb running MiXCR on the PCR reads. The data show 200,000 to 300,000 distinct CDR3 sequences, around 13% seen once.

The sample consisted of PBMCs from the stem cell graft donor, taken from the stem cell graft. V usage is TRBV5-1 and J usage is TRBJ1-4; 10 nucleotides agree with TRBD1. This clonotype was obtained from a human donor who donated a stem cell graft to a child with acute lymphoblastic leukemia. The CDR3 region is CASSHGDRGNEKLFF. CDR3 nucleotides: TGCGCCAGCAGCCATGGGGACAGGGGTAATGAAAAACTGTTTTTT.